The 9 T cell receptor beta chains reported below all come from one sample, sequenced in a study of shared clonotypes between healthy human individuals. TCRdb keeps only in-frame clones here, not all; method: immunoSEQ multiplex PCR. The data hold roughly 2.2 million clones, with roughly 93% observed a single time. Sequenced sample: naive CD4+ T cells from PBMCs. Subset in this sample: CD45RA+ positively selected. These TCRs come from a young man in good health. Some clones in this sample may be carry-over from other donors' samples.

The J gene is TRBJ2-1, the V gene TRBV19; 8 nucleotides line up with TRBD2. This CDR3 has 16 residues. Trimming took 5 bases from V and 9 from J; bases not matched to a gene: 15. The V gene's germline CDR1 is LNHDA and CDR2 SQIVND (reference sequence). DNA for the CDR3: TGTGCCAGTAGTGTTTTACCGGGACTAGGTTTTGGTGAGCAGTTCTTC. This gives the protein CASSVLPGLGFGEQFF.

The gene calls are TRBV5-1 and TRBJ1-2; D might be TRBD1 (6 bases). There are 14 residues in the CDR3. V was clipped by 5 bases and J by 8 bases, with 19 bases between them. CDR1 SGHRS and CDR2 YFSETQ come from the germline V gene. The CDR3 DNA reads as TGCGCCAGCAGTTCTACGGCGGGGGCATACGGCTACACCTTC. It codes for CASSSTAGAYGYTF.

The chain has TRBV7-2 and TRBJ2-5; the D is unclear. Deletions cut 5 bases from V and 5 bases from J, with 9 bases between. The CDR3 extends over 12 amino acids. The V gene's germline CDR1 is SGHTA and CDR2 FQGNSA. CDR3: CASSLPAETQYF. In DNA form, the CDR3 reads TGTGCCAGCAGCCTCCCCGCGGAGACCCAGTACTTC. Filled out from reference TRBV7-2 and TRBJ2-5, the complete variable domain reads GAGVSQSPSNKVTEKGKDVELRCDPISGHTALYWYRQSLGQGLEFLIYFQGNSAPDKSGLPSDRFSAERTGGSVSTLTIQRTQQEDSAVYLCASSLPAETQYFGPGTRLLVL.

J is TRBJ1-1 and V is TRBV30, with D uncertain. Per the germline V gene, CDR1 is GTSNPN and CDR2 is SVGIG (reference sequence). CDR3 size: 13 residues. The V and J ends lost 3 bases and 0 bases respectively, with 8 bases between them. CDR3 nucleotides: TGTGCCTGGAGGGAAGCAGTGAACACTGAAGCTTTCTTT. It codes for CAWREAVNTEAFF.

The rearrangement links TRBV5-1 to TRBJ2-7; a possible D gene is TRBD2 (5 bases). There are 15 residues in the CDR3. V lost 5 bases to trimming and J lost 4 bases, with 19 bases between them. Germline V lookup: CDR1 SGHRS, CDR2 YFSETQ. The CDR3 DNA follows: TGCGCCAGCAGTCATGAGGCTAGCAGTCAGTACGAGCAGTACTTC. Protein product: CASSHEASSQYEQYF.

This chain uses TRBV27 with TRBJ1-2; D unclear. CDR1 is MNHEY, CDR2 SMNVEV, per germline (reference sequence). Trimming stripped 0 bases from V and 4 bases from J, with 12 bases between. CDR3 length: 15 residues. The CDR3 DNA is TGTGCCAGCAGTTTATCGAATGGACCTCTCTATGGCTACACCTTC. This codes for CASSLSNGPLYGYTF.

This clone came up once. V usage is TRBV19 and J usage is TRBJ1-2; D is undetermined. The germline V and J ends were trimmed by 6 bases and 4 bases, with 18 bases remaining between them. Germline-derived CDR1 and CDR2 are LNHDA and SQIVND (reference sequence). The CDR3 is 15 residues long. CDR3: CASSPPIGRSYGYTF. The CDR3 bases are TGTGCCAGTAGCCCCCCCATAGGGCGTAGCTATGGCTACACCTTC.

The chain recombines TRBV18 with TRBJ2-1; no clear D. CDR3 length equals 15 residues. Trimming took 3 bases from V and 3 from J, leaving 12 bases between them. Germline CDR1 and CDR2: KGHSH and LQKENI. CDR3 sequence reads: CASSPAVISYNEQFF. As DNA, the CDR3 is TGTGCCAGCTCACCGGCGGTAATAAGCTACAATGAGCAGTTCTTC. The full variable domain, in which reference TRBV18 and TRBJ2-1 provide the parts outside the CDR3, is NAGVMQNPRHLVRRRGQEARLRCSPMKGHSHVYWYRQLPEEGLKFMVYLQKENIIDESGMPKERFSAEFPKEGPSILRIQQVVRGDSAAYFCASSPAVISYNEQFFGPGTRLTVL.

The chain uses TRBV9 and TRBJ2-2; no clear D gene. The CDR3 is 14 residues long. Germline V CDR1 and CDR2: SGDLS, YYNGEE. V was clipped by 3 bases and J by 0 bases, with 6 bases between them. The CDR3 reads CASSDWTNTGELFF. CDR3 nucleotides: TGTGCCAGCAGCGACTGGACGAACACCGGGGAGCTGTTTTTT. Using reference TRBV9 and TRBJ2-2 for the parts outside the CDR3, the full variable domain is DSGVTQTPKHLITATGQRVTLRCSPRSGDLSVYWYQQSLDQGLQFLIQYYNGEERAKGNILERFSAQQFPDLHSELNLSSLELGDSALYFCASSDWTNTGELFFGEGSRLTVL.